The 5 T cell receptor beta chains listed next were all sequenced from one sample in a study of CD8+ T cells in alopecia areata. Sequencing used cDNA as its template, made by extracting RNA and reverse transcribing it. TCRdb's table, derived via immunoSEQ multiplex PCR, lists solely in-frame clones and lacks some. This sample has 200,000 to 250,000 clones, with roughly two thirds found just once. The sequenced sample was CD4+ T cells sorted from blood, obtained at week 0. These receptors all stem from a human donor with alopecia areata.

J is TRBJ2-1 and V is TRBV2, with 11 bases lining up with TRBD2. CDR3 size: 15 residues. The junction had 10 bases not matched to a gene; V was cut back by 8 bases and J by 7 bases. Germline V gene lookup returns CDR1 SNHLY and CDR2 FYNNEI. The CDR3 region has the DNA TGTGCCAGCCCCGGGACTAGCGGAGAATGGAATGAGCAGTTCTTC. It specifies CASPGTSGEWNEQFF. The entire variable domain, with the rest obtained from reference TRBV2 and TRBJ2-1, is as follows: EPEVTQTPSHQVTQMGQEVILRCVPISNHLYFYWYRQILGQKVEFLVSFYNNEISEKSEIFDDQFSVERPDGSNFTLKIRSTKLEDSAMYFCASPGTSGEWNEQFFGPGTRLTVL.

The gene calls are TRBV30 and TRBJ1-2; perhaps TRBD1 as D (5 bases). There are 13 residues in the CDR3. The V and J ends lost 2 bases and 6 bases respectively, with 13 bases between them. The V gene's germline CDR1 is GTSNPN and CDR2 SVGIG (reference sequence). The CDR3 DNA sequence: TGTGCCTGGAGTCCATATACCAGGGATGGCTACACCTTC. Translated: CAWSPYTRDGYTF. The variable domain in full, completed from reference TRBV30 and TRBJ1-2, reads SQTIHQWPATLVQPVGSPLSLECTVEGTSNPNLYWYRQAAGRGLQLLFYSVGIGQISSEVPQNLSASRPQDRQFILSSKKLLLSDSGFYLCAWSPYTRDGYTFGSGTRLTVV.

This clone was found a few times. The DNA is omitted, as the CDR3 cannot be located on it reliably, and the CDR3 follows TCRdb's listing. The rearrangement uses TRBV29-1 and TRBJ2-7. The germline gives CDR1 SQVTM, CDR2 ANQGSEA. The CDR3 is 21 amino acids in total, end residues counted. The CDR3 region is CSVSARTNGPAYEQYFGEQYF.

This clone was seen a single time. This chain joins TRBV4-3 and TRBJ1-4; D gene uncertain. The CDR3 covers 16 residues. Germline V gene sequence: CDR1 LGHNA, CDR2 YSLEER. The V end lost 0 bases, the J end lost 6 bases, and 14 bases lay between the germline ends. CDR3 residues: CASSQDGRRGDEKLFF. DNA for the CDR3: TGCGCCAGCAGCCAAGATGGACGAAGAGGTGATGAAAAACTGTTTTTT.

A word on this clone: This same CDR3 is encoded by further DNA sequences in the sample. This chain links TRBV20-1 with TRBJ2-5, with D unresolved. Germline lookup yields CDR1 DFQATT and CDR2 SNEGSKA (reference sequence). V dropped 1 base and J dropped 5 bases, with 5 bases sitting between them. The CDR3 extends over 11 amino acids. This CDR3 is CSARVRETQYF. CDR3 sequence (DNA): TGCAGTGCTAGAGTTAGGGAGACCCAGTACTTC.